This T cell receptor (beta chain) appears in the sequencing data of a study of T-cell memory formation after mild COVID-19. In TCRdb, the 5' RACE reads were re-called with MiXCR into one record per CDR3 protein. The sample contains about 50,000 distinct CDR3 sequences, roughly 9% of which appear only once. Trimming took off 5 bases at V and 4 bases at J, with 19 bases between the two ends. CDR1 SGHTA and CDR2 FQGTGA come from the germline V gene. This CDR3 spans 16 amino acids. This clonotype was seen more than once but under ten times. This rearrangement joins TRBV7-3 to TRBJ2-3; tentatively, D is TRBD1 (6 bases). The sample was PBMCs or a T cell subset sorted from them (not recorded which). The TCR originated in an adult woman who had mild COVID-19 (a few samples of this study predate the infection). Cell type and time point are not known. The CDR3 nucleotides are TGTGCCAGCAGCGAGGGACCCCTGGCAGGGGCAGATACGCAGTATTTT. It codes for CASSEGPLAGADTQYF. The whole variable domain, remainder taken from reference TRBV7-3 and TRBJ2-3, is GAGVSQTPSNKVTEKGKYVELRCDPISGHTALYWYRQSLGQGPEFLIYFQGTGAADDSGLPNDRFFAVRPEGSVSTLKIQRTERGDSAVYLCASSEGPLAGADTQYFGPGTRLTVL.